This is a list of T cell receptor beta chains from one sample in a study of identical twins. MiXCR, run by TCRdb on the 5' RACE reads, gives a single entry per CDR3 protein. Found here are 250,000 to 350,000 distinct CDR3 sequences, around 9.7% of them singletons; the top ten hold roughly 6.4%. These same data were also listed under a study on yellow fever vaccine responses in identical twins.

The sequencing sample was made of CD8+ T cells sorted from blood. These receptor sequences come from a woman younger than 30 in good health. Both conserved end residues are part of each CDR3. A D gene is named only where the DNA matches it firmly. For some rows the clone size is stated as once, few or many, or as a class when expanded; others skip it.

TRBJ2-2	-	TRBV7-2	TRBD1	CASSPQGYHTGELFF	TGTGCCAGCAGCCCACAGGGGTATCACACCGGGGAGCTGTTTTTT
TRBJ2-2	many	TRBV10-2	TRBD2	CASREGLAGTGELFF	TGCGCCAGCAGGGAAGGACTAGCGGGCACCGGGGAGCTGTTTTTT
TRBJ2-2	few	TRBV5-4	-	CASRTETNTGELFF	TGTGCCAGCAGGACAGAGACGAACACCGGGGAGCTGTTTTTT
TRBJ2-1	few	TRBV6-2/TRBV6-3	-	CASSYTDYNEQFF	TGTGCCAGCAGTTACACGGACTACAATGAGCAGTTCTTC
TRBJ1-1	-	TRBV7-2	-	CASSPEWGTEAFF	TGTGCCAGCAGCCCCGAATGGGGCACTGAAGCTTTCTTT
TRBJ2-7	-	TRBV15	-	CATRGNSYEQYF	TGTGCCACCCGGGGGAACAGCTACGAGCAGTACTTC
TRBJ2-1	-	TRBV20-1	TRBD2	CSARPGLEYFF	TGCAGTGCTAGGCCGGGACTAGAATATTTCTTC
TRBJ1-3	few	TRBV4-2	-	CASMSGISGNTIYF	TGTGCCAGCATGTCGGGGATCTCTGGAAACACCATATATTTT
TRBJ2-1	few	TRBV12-3/TRBV12-4	TRBD2	CASSLWGLAVAF	TGTGCCAGCAGTTTATGGGGACTAGCGGTCGCCTTC
TRBJ2-1	-	TRBV27	TRBD2	CASSLAGGILSYNEQFF	TGTGCCAGCAGTTTAGCGGGGGGGATTTTATCCTACAATGAGCAGTTCTTC
TRBJ2-1	few	TRBV5-1	TRBD2	CASSETSGGEEFF	TGCGCCAGCAGCGAAACTAGCGGGGGGGAGGAGTTCTTC
TRBJ1-2	many	TRBV9	-	CASSVGPTAEGSYTF	TGTGCCAGCAGCGTAGGTCCCACGGCGGAGGGTAGCTACACCTTC
TRBJ2-5	few	TRBV27	TRBD2	CASSPWGGNQETQYF	TGTGCCAGCAGTCCGTGGGGGGGGAACCAAGAGACCCAGTACTTC
TRBJ2-3	many	TRBV28	TRBD2	CASQREGTDTQYF	TGTGCCAGCCAGCGGGAGGGCACAGATACGCAGTATTTT
TRBJ1-5	many	TRBV4-1	TRBD1	CASSPEDRGSNQPQHF	TGCGCCAGCAGCCCAGAGGACAGGGGAAGCAATCAGCCCCAGCATTTT